One and the same sample provided the 23 T cell receptor beta chains below, sequenced in a study of PD-1 blockade in classical Hodgkin lymphoma (dated by TCRdb to 2018 to 2020). Library creation used the immunoSEQ multiplex PCR assay. TCRdb retrieved this table from immuneACCESS and kept in-frame rearrangements only. Not all clones are present; in checked studies, unresolved V genes account for under half, and no reason is known for the remainder. In all, the sample holds around 30,000 clones, and approximately 68% of those were seen once. About 3.8% of the sample is held by the ten biggest clonotypes. In the paper's terms, the time point label means: cycle 4 day 1 (C4D1), after less than 7 weeks of nivolumab. Every trial patient had relapsed after autologous stem cell transplantation, and cohorts A, B and C differed in prior brentuximab vedotin exposure. The sample consisted of peripheral blood mononuclear cells (PBMCs), taken before the fourth cycle of nivolumab. Receptors originate from a human donor with classical Hodgkin lymphoma.

There are a few counts of this clone. The J gene is TRBJ1-1, the V gene TRBV7-9; D call uncertain. The CDR3 is 13 residues long. Trimming pared 4 bases from V and 2 bases from J, leaving 8 bases between. Germline lookup yields CDR1 SEHNR and CDR2 FQNEAQ (reference sequence). The CDR3 DNA follows: TGTGCCAGCAGCTCCGGGCTAAACACTGAAGCTTTCTTT. Translating it yields CASSSGLNTEAFF.

In its sample, this clone was seen a few times. The CDR3 nucleotides are TGTGCCAGCAGCTTAGTGTTCTCCGAAGCTTTCTTT. Translated, it gives CASSLVFSEAFF. The chain couples TRBV7-2 to TRBJ1-1; D ambiguous. Germline CDR1 and CDR2: SGHTA and FQGNSA. Trimming took 1 base from V and 8 from J, leaving 8 bases between them. The CDR3 has 12 amino acids.

The chain has TRBV7-8 and TRBJ1-1; tentative D call: TRBD1 (5 bases). The CDR3 has 17 residues. Trimming took 4 bases from V and 6 from J, leaving 24 bases between them. Germline assignment: CDR1 SGHVS and CDR2 FQNEAQ. Here the CDR3 reads CASSSLGGTAGRPEAFF. For the CDR3, the DNA is TGTGCCAGCAGCTCACTCGGCGGTACGGCAGGGAGACCTGAAGCTTTCTTT.

The rearrangement uses TRBV5-1 and TRBJ2-1; D is tentatively TRBD1 or TRBD2 (6 bases each). Trimming took off 5 bases at V and 2 bases at J, with 11 bases between the two ends. CDR1 is SGHRS, CDR2 YFSETQ, per germline. The CDR3 covers 14 residues. The DNA for the CDR3 is TGCGCCAGCAGTTACGGGGGCCCCTACAATGAGCAGTTCTTC. It specifies CASSYGGPYNEQFF.

This clone turned up a few times. The chain is built from TRBV10-3 and TRBJ1-1; 8 nucleotides agree with TRBD1. Germline CDR1 ENHRY, CDR2 SYGVKD. The CDR3 runs 12 residues. J gave up 12 bases and V 6 bases, and 9 bases lay outside the gene matches. The DNA for the CDR3 is TGTGCCATCAGCACGGACAGGGCAACAACTTTCTTT. It translates to CAISTDRATTFF.

This clone was seen a single time. The V gene is TRBV6-5, the J gene TRBJ1-4; no clear D gene. Germline CDR1 MNHEY, CDR2 SVGAGI. V was pared by 5 bases and J by 10 bases, with 14 bases between. There are 13 residues in the CDR3. CDR3 residues: CASSNRDAGKLFF. The CDR3 nucleotides read TGTGCCAGCAGTAATCGAGACGCTGGAAAACTGTTTTTT.

This chain uses TRBV28 with TRBJ1-1; tentative D call: TRBD1 (5 bases). CDR3 size: 14 residues. Germline loops: CDR1 MDHEN, CDR2 SYDVKM. V shed 7 bases and J shed 0 bases, with 12 bases lying between them. The CDR3 DNA sequence: TGTGCCAGCATCACAGGCGCCCTGAACACTGAAGCTTTCTTT. It specifies CASITGALNTEAFF. Full variable domain (remainder filled in from reference TRBV28 and TRBJ1-1): DVKVTQSSRYLVKRTGEKVFLECVQDMDHENMFWYRQDPGLGLRLIYFSYDVKMKEKGDIPEGYSVSREKKERFSLILESASTNQTSMYLCASITGALNTEAFFGQGTRLTVV.

This chain links TRBV7-9 with TRBJ2-5; 11 bases align to TRBD2. Germline V gene data show CDR1 as SEHNR and CDR2 as FQNEAQ (reference sequence). The CDR3 contains 14 residues. V trimming: 6 bases; J trimming: 2 bases; junction bases outside the gene matches: 2. The CDR3 region is CASRTSGEQETQYF. The CDR3 nucleotides are TGTGCCAGCAGGACTAGCGGGGAACAAGAGACCCAGTACTTC.

V gene TRBV30 combines with J gene TRBJ2-7; D is possibly TRBD2 (5 bases). V dropped 8 bases and J dropped 5 bases, with 19 bases sitting between them. The germline V gene encodes CDR1 GTSNPN and CDR2 SVGIG (reference sequence). The CDR3 length is 13 residues. The CDR3 sequence is CAGLLANYHEQYF. In DNA, the CDR3 is TGTGCCGGACTCCTAGCAAACTACCACGAGCAGTACTTC.

This clone was seen a few times. V is TRBV2 and J is TRBJ1-3; D remains ambiguous. Trimming stripped 7 bases from V and 4 bases from J, with 17 bases between. The CDR3 sequence is 15 residues long. The germline V gene has CDR1 SNHLY and CDR2 FYNNEI. The CDR3 loop reads CASTEDGFVGNTIYF. The CDR3, as DNA: TGTGCCAGCACTGAGGATGGCTTTGTCGGAAACACCATATATTTT.

The V gene is TRBV30, the J gene TRBJ2-7, with D hard to call. The CDR3 length is 11 residues. Germline CDR1 is GTSNPN and CDR2 is SVGIG (reference sequence). Trimming shortened V by 1 base and J by 4 bases, and 5 bases separated the two germline ends. The CDR3 sequence is CAWSGSYEQYF. The CDR3 nucleotides are TGTGCCTGGAGTGGCAGTTACGAGCAGTACTTC.

This clone was detected only a few times. The chain uses TRBV29-1 and TRBJ2-1; 8 bases line up with TRBD2. The V gene end was trimmed by 5 bases and the J gene end by 8 bases; junction bases not matched to a gene: 11. Germline lookup yields CDR1 SQVTM and CDR2 ANQGSEA. The CDR3 length is 14 residues. The DNA for the CDR3 is TGCAGCGTTCGTGGCAGCGGGAGCGTCGATGAGCAGTTCTTC. Its protein is CSVRGSGSVDEQFF.

This chain joins TRBV7-9 and TRBJ1-1, with D unresolved. Germline V CDR1 and CDR2: SEHNR, FQNEAQ (reference sequence). V shed 2 bases and J shed 5 bases, with 12 bases lying between them. CDR3 length equals 14 residues. Written as DNA, the CDR3 is TGTGCCAGCAGCTTAATGAGTGCGGGGACTGAAGCTTTCTTT. The encoded protein is CASSLMSAGTEAFF.

V usage is TRBV30 and J usage is TRBJ1-4; TRBD1 aligns across 9 bases. The CDR3 is 15 residues long. Germline assignment: CDR1 GTSNPN and CDR2 SVGIG (reference sequence). The ends lost 3 bases at V and 11 bases at J; junction bases unmatched: 13. The CDR3 nucleotides read TGTGCCTGGAGCACCCCCGGGACAGGGAGCCCGAAACTGTTTTTT. Amino acids: CAWSTPGTGSPKLFF.

J is TRBJ2-1 and V is TRBV5-1; the D gene is possibly TRBD2 (7 bases). Trimming took 5 bases from V and 5 from J, leaving 14 bases between them. CDR1 is SGHRS and CDR2 is YFSETQ in the germline V gene. The CDR3 covers 14 residues. This CDR3 reads CASSRLGGDNEQFF. CDR3 DNA sequence: TGCGCCAGCAGTCGACTAGGGGGGGACAATGAGCAGTTCTTC.

The chain combines TRBV9 with TRBJ2-3; 8 bases line up with TRBD1. This CDR3 contains 15 residues. CDR1 is SGDLS, CDR2 YYNGEE, per germline. Unmatched junction bases numbered 7, after V lost 3 bases and J lost 4 bases. CDR3 DNA: TGTGCCAGCAGCGAACGGACAGGGAGCTCAGATACGCAGTATTTT. Its translation: CASSERTGSSDTQYF.

J is TRBJ2-1 and V is TRBV9; either TRBD1 or TRBD2 may supply D (5 bases each). Germline CDR1 and CDR2: SGDLS and YYNGEE. The CDR3 consists of 18 residues. The V end was cut by 3 bases, the J end by 3 bases, with 22 bases between. The DNA for the CDR3 is TGTGCCAGCAGCGGTCCCGCACGGGAAGGGGCCGACTACAATGAGCAGTTCTTC. As protein: CASSGPAREGADYNEQFF. Using reference TRBV9 and TRBJ2-1 for the parts outside the CDR3, the full variable domain is DSGVTQTPKHLITATGQRVTLRCSPRSGDLSVYWYQQSLDQGLQFLIQYYNGEERAKGNILERFSAQQFPDLHSELNLSSLELGDSALYFCASSGPAREGADYNEQFFGPGTRLTVL.

The V gene is TRBV29-1, the J gene TRBJ2-4; D perhaps matches TRBD1 (6 bases). The CDR3 loop spans 14 amino acids. Per germline, CDR1 SQVTM and CDR2 ANQGSEA. V lost 4 bases, J lost 0 bases, and 10 bases lay in between. CDR3 amino acids: CSVVGGIAKNIQYF. For the CDR3, the DNA is TGCAGCGTTGTAGGGGGAATAGCCAAAAACATTCAGTACTTC.

The chain couples TRBV11-2 to TRBJ2-1, with 7 bases that match TRBD1. The V segment lost 6 bases and the J segment 2 bases; nucleotides outside the gene matches: 10. Germline CDR1 is SGHAT and CDR2 is FQNNGV. CDR3 length: 16 amino acids. Here the CDR3 DNA reads TGTGCCAGCAGGCCCTCCGGGACAGCGGCCTACAATGAGCAGTTCTTC. Its protein product is CASRPSGTAAYNEQFF.

V is TRBV28 and J is TRBJ1-1; TRBD1 aligns across 9 bases. CDR1 is MDHEN, CDR2 SYDVKM, per germline. The CDR3 is made up of 16 amino acids. V dropped 5 bases and J dropped 1; count of bases not matched to a gene: 8. The CDR3 sequence is CASSPLGTGTNTEAFF. The CDR3 DNA is TGTGCCAGCAGTCCCCTCGGGACAGGGACGAACACTGAAGCTTTCTTT.

A remark on this clone: The junction departs from the called germline gene at one end, perhaps through a read error. The chain recombines TRBV6-5 with TRBJ1-2, with unresolved D. The CDR3 is 11 amino acids. CDR1 and CDR2 from the germline V gene are MNHEY and SVGAGI. The CDR3 region has the DNA TGTGCCAGCAGTGACGGATATAGCCCCCTCTTC. Protein sequence: CASSDGYSPLF.

V is TRBV9 and J is TRBJ2-1; 10 positions agree with TRBD2. Germline-derived CDR1 and CDR2 are SGDLS and YYNGEE. Trimming cost V 5 bases and J 6 bases; bases outside gene matches: 14. The CDR3 extends over 17 amino acids. This CDR3 reads CASRSGTSARNFNEQFF. The CDR3 DNA is TGTGCCAGCAGGTCCGGGACTAGCGCTCGAAATTTCAATGAGCAGTTCTTC.

The V gene is TRBV10-3, the J gene TRBJ2-7; a possible D gene is TRBD1 (6 bases). The CDR3 spans 12 residues. The V gene lost 4 bases and the J gene lost 9 bases, with 13 bases spanning the gap. Germline lookup yields CDR1 ENHRY and CDR2 SYGVKD. CDR3 DNA sequence: TGTGCCATCAGTGGAACAGGGCAAGGGCAGTACTTC. It specifies CAISGTGQGQYF.